This T cell receptor beta chain is drawn from a study of technical replicates of blood from a few donors. This table comes from immunoSEQ multiplex PCR, and its TCRdb copy is limited to in-frame clones, with some not included. Here the sample spans 75,000 to 100,000 clones, approximately 94% being singletons. The germline CDR1 and CDR2 sequences are ENHRY and SYGVKD. There are 13 residues in the CDR3. Between the trimmed V and J ends, which lost 8 bases and 5 bases, there was a span of 16 bases. The specimen sequenced was T cells isolated from PBMCs. The chain carries TRBV10-3 and TRBJ2-7, with a possible D match to TRBD1 (7 bases). This TCR was sampled from a human donor in good health. The CDR3 is CAIGQGGEDEQYF. The CDR3 nucleotides read TGTGCCATCGGTCAGGGGGGCGAGGACGAGCAGTACTTC.